Listed below are T cell receptor beta chains from one sample, sequenced in a study of blood T cell repertoires in COVID-19. Using immunoSEQ multiplex PCR, the repertoire was profiled, and TCRdb retains in-frame clones only, with some absent. The profile shows more than 250,000 clones, 70% to 90% of them singletons. What was sequenced was peripheral blood. The receptors originated from a man in his 60s who had recovered from COVID-19. The CDR3 runs from the conserved cysteine through the conserved F or W. D genes are given only for firm matches. The size of a clone is reported for some rows only, either as once, few or many, or as a class for expanded clones.

d_call j_call clone_size v_call cdr3_nt cdr3_aa
- TRBJ2-1 - TRBV5-1 TGCGCCAGCAGCTTGGTGGCCGGACAGCAACGTTATGAGCAGTTCTTC CASSLVAGQQRYEQFF
TRBD1 TRBJ2-1 - TRBV7-8 TGTGCCAGCAGTCCGACAGGGGGAGATGTAAATGAGCAGTTCTTC CASSPTGGDVNEQFF
TRBD2 TRBJ2-7 - TRBV15 TGTGCCACCAGCATGCGACTAGCGGGATCGTACGAGCAGTACTTC CATSMRLAGSYEQYF
TRBD1 TRBJ1-5 - TRBV28 TGTGCCAGCAGCCCAGGGACAGGCCAAAATCAGCCCCAGCATTTT CASSPGTGQNQPQHF
TRBD1 TRBJ2-2 few TRBV25-1 TGTGCCAGCGGAAGGGCGGGACAGGTGAACACCGGGGAGCTGTTTTTT CASGRAGQVNTGELFF
- TRBJ1-3 - TRBV9 TGTGCCAGCAGCGTAGTTGACACAGGCTCTGGAAACACCATATATTTT CASSVVDTGSGNTIYF
- TRBJ1-2 - TRBV2 TGTGCCAGCAAGTTACAGGGAGGGGAGGGCTACACCTTC CASKLQGGEGYTF
TRBD1 TRBJ1-1 - TRBV5-1 TGCGCCAGCAGCTCTACCCGGGACAGGGGCGGTGAAGCTTTCTTT CASSSTRDRGGEAFF
TRBD2 TRBJ2-1 - TRBV28 TGTGCCAGCAGTCTCGGGACTAAGCAGTTCTTC CASSLGTKQFF
TRBD2 TRBJ2-7 - TRBV6-6 TGTGCCAGCAGTTACCTAGCGGGCCCCTCCTACGAGCAGTACTTC CASSYLAGPSYEQYF
- TRBJ1-5 - TRBV19 TGTGCCAGTAATTGGCGTCAGGGCGGCAATCAGCCCCAGCATTTT CASNWRQGGNQPQHF
TRBD2 TRBJ2-5 - TRBV11-3 TGTGCCAGCAGCCTGGGGGGACGGGGGGGACAAGAGACCCAGTACTTC CASSLGGRGGQETQYF
- TRBJ2-2 - TRBV7-3 TGTGCCAGCAGCGTTAAGGCGGCTCAGGGAAACACCGGGGAGCTGTTTTTT CASSVKAAQGNTGELFF
- TRBJ2-3 - TRBV3-1/TRBV3-2 TGTGCCACACAGGGCGCAGATACGCAGTATTTT CATQGADTQYF
- TRBJ1-1 - TRBV28 TGTGCCAGCAGTTTACCGATACGCCCGTCAGGGGAACTTGAAGCTTTCTTT CASSLPIRPSGELEAFF
- TRBJ1-3 - TRBV4-2 TGTGCCAGCAGCCATCCTTTGGGGGCCAACTCTGGAAACACCATATATTTT CASSHPLGANSGNTIYF
TRBD1 TRBJ1-5 - TRBV6-6 TGTGCCAGCATGGGGACAGGGGCGGACAATCAGCCCCAGCATTTT CASMGTGADNQPQHF
TRBD1 TRBJ1-2 - TRBV20-1 TGCAGTGCTAAGACAGGGGTTGGCTACACCTTC CSAKTGVGYTF
- TRBJ1-1 once TRBV30 TGTGCCTGGACCCGCGACAGCCCGAACACTGAAGCTTTCTTT CAWTRDSPNTEAFF
- TRBJ2-5 - TRBV19 TGTGCTTCCGGCGGGTTTTTGGAGACCCAGTACTTC CASGGFLETQYF
- TRBJ1-1 few TRBV2 TGTGCCACAGCATCCGTCCCGGGACAAGTAAAAGCTTTCTTT CATASVPGQVKAFF
- TRBJ1-4 - TRBV3-1/TRBV3-2 TGTGCCAGCAGCCAAGCGACAGATTTTCGCGAAAAACTGTTTTTT CASSQATDFREKLFF
- TRBJ2-1 - TRBV5-1 TGCGCCAGCAGCATCCTATATCCCTACAATGAGCAGTTCTTC CASSILYPYNEQFF
TRBD1 TRBJ2-2 - TRBV3-1/TRBV3-2 TGTGCCAGCAGCCAAGCATCAGGGGGCACCGGGGAGCTGTTTTTT CASSQASGGTGELFF
- TRBJ2-7 - TRBV10-1 TGCGCCAGCAGTGGGCTCCATTTATACGAGCAGTACTTC CASSGLHLYEQYF
TRBD1 TRBJ2-2 - TRBV27 TGTGCCAGCAGTACCTTCGGACAGGGGGGAACCGGGGAGCTGTTTTTT CASSTFGQGGTGELFF
- TRBJ1-2 - TRBV10-2 TGCGCCAGCAGTGATATGTCGGCGACCGGGTTCGGCTACACCTTC CASSDMSATGFGYTF
TRBD1 TRBJ1-2 - TRBV11-2 TGTGCCAGCAGCCCAAGTGGGGACAGGGGTCCTGGCTACACCTTC CASSPSGDRGPGYTF
- TRBJ2-3 - TRBV7-6 TGTGCCAGCAGCCCAGGGCGCCACGAGACAGATACGCAGTATTTT CASSPGRHETDTQYF
- TRBJ2-1 - TRBV4-1 TGCGCCAGCAGCCAAGATGGGCCAACCTACAATGAGCAGTTCTTC CASSQDGPTYNEQFF
- TRBJ1-2 many TRBV7-9 TGTGCCAGCAGCTTCGACAGGACCAACTATGGCTACACCTTC CASSFDRTNYGYTF
- TRBJ2-6 once TRBV7-9 TGTGCCAGCAGCGTAACAGGATCTGGGGCCAACGTCCTGACTTTC CASSVTGSGANVLTF
TRBD1 TRBJ1-5 - TRBV7-8 TGTGCCAGCAGCATAAGACAGGGGGCGATAAATCAGCCCCAGCATTTT CASSIRQGAINQPQHF
- TRBJ1-1 - TRBV5-1 TGCGCCAGCAGCTTGAGCCCAGGGGTGAACACTGAAGCTTTCTTT CASSLSPGVNTEAFF
- TRBJ1-6 - TRBV27 TGTGCCACCAGATTGAGAGGAGGCGCTTCACCCCTCCACTTT CATRLRGGASPLHF
TRBD1 TRBJ1-6 - TRBV11-2 TGTGCCAGCAGCTTAGCAGGGACAGAGAATTCACCCCTCCACTTT CASSLAGTENSPLHF
TRBD1 TRBJ2-1 - TRBV12-5 TGTGCTAGTGGTCAATCAGGGGGCGCTACCCATGAGCAGTTCTTC CASGQSGGATHEQFF
- TRBJ1-4 - TRBV6-5 TGTGCCAGTACAACAGCAGGGGAAAAACTGTTTTTT CASTTAGEKLFF
- TRBJ2-5 - TRBV2 TGTGCCAGCAGACGGAGCATTCAAGAGACCCAGTACTTC CASRRSIQETQYF
TRBD2 TRBJ2-6 - TRBV5-4 TGTGCCAGCAGCGCCCCCGGGCGGGGGGGCGTTGGGGCCAACGTCCTGACTTTC CASSAPGRGGVGANVLTF
- TRBJ1-3 - TRBV30 TGTGCCTGGAGTGCCACAAGAAACACCATATATTTT CAWSATRNTIYF
TRBD1 TRBJ2-2 - TRBV7-3 TGTGCCAGCAGCCCTGGACAGGGAAAGAGGACCGGGGAGCTGTTTTTT CASSPGQGKRTGELFF
- TRBJ2-7 - TRBV6-5 TGTGCCAGCAGTCCGGGACTGCACTACGAGCAGTACTTC CASSPGLHYEQYF
TRBD1 TRBJ1-1 once TRBV19 TGTGCCAGTAGCCTCGTCCCGGGACAGGGATTGAACACTGAAGCTTTCTTT CASSLVPGQGLNTEAFF
- TRBJ1-4 - TRBV4-1 TGCGCCAGCAGCCAAGAGGTGGCAGGGAATGAAAAACTGTTTTTT CASSQEVAGNEKLFF
- TRBJ2-7 - TRBV18 TGTGCCAGCTCAAATAAATACGAGCAGTACTTC CASSNKYEQYF
- TRBJ1-5 - TRBV29-1 TGCAGCGTTAGCAGGGGTGGCAATCAGCCCCAGCATTTT CSVSRGGNQPQHF
TRBD1 TRBJ2-7 - TRBV7-8 TGTGCCAGCAGCTTAGGTGGGACAGGGATTTCCTACGAGCAGTACTTC CASSLGGTGISYEQYF
- TRBJ1-1 few TRBV5-1 TGCGCCAGCAGCTTGGATCCAGGTAATGAAGCTTTCTTT CASSLDPGNEAFF
TRBD1 TRBJ2-5 - TRBV15 TGTGCCACCAGCAGCGGGACAGGTCTCCAAGAGACCCAGTACTTC CATSSGTGLQETQYF